The clone carrying this T cell receptor beta chain has only one observation. Its antigen is unidentified. The data stem from a study of cytomegalovirus exposure and HLA in healthy donors. Study in general: Around 85 million unique TCR sequences came from HLA-typed donors in an early release.

Study-level results: Reports showed the classifier diagnosing cytomegalovirus status with high specificity and sensitivity. An observed cluster of highly shared sequence variants was recorded as a likely sequencing artifact. Most TCR beta V segments were productive about 90% or about 30% of the time in an earlier analysis.

The V and J ends lost 0 bases and 0 bases respectively, with 12 bases between them. This CDR3 region has 18 residues. From germline, CDR1 is LNHDA and CDR2 SQIVND (reference sequence). Researchers ran the PCR with 60 Vbeta and 13 Jbeta primers. Sequencing was performed with immunoSEQ multiplex PCR; in TCRdb, only in-frame clones are kept and a portion is missing. The sample has roughly 120,000 clones, about 80% seen once. The receptor was isolated from a human donor in good health. What was sequenced was PBMCs. The V gene is TRBV19, the J gene TRBJ1-6; D is unresolved. CDR3 DNA: TGTGCCAGTAGTATAGAGTTCAGCGGAAGCTCCTATAATTCACCCCTCCACTTT. Protein: CASSIEFSGSSYNSPLHF. The full variable domain, with the rest looked up from reference TRBV19 and TRBJ1-6, is DGGITQSPKYLFRKEGQNVTLSCEQNLNHDAMYWYRQDPGQGLRLIYYSQIVNDFQKGDIAEGYSVSREKKESFPLTVTSAQKNPTAFYLCASSIEFSGSSYNSPLHFGNGTRLTVT.